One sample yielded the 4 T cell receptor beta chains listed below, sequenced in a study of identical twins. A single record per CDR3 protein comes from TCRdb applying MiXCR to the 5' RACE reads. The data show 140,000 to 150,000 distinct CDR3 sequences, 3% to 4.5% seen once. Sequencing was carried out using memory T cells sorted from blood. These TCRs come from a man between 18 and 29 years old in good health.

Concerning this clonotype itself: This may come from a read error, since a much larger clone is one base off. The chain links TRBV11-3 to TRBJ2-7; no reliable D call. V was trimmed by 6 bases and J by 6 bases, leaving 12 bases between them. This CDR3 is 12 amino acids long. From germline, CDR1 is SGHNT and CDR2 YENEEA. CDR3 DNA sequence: TGTGCCAGCAGACAGACTTTGGCCGAGCAGTACGTC. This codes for CASRQTLAEQYV.

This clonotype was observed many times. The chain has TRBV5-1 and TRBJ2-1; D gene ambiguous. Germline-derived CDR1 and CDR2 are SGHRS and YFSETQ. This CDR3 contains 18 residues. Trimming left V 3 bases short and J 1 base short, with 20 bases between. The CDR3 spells CASSSRSLRGQSYNEQFF. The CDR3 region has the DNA TGCGCCAGCAGCTCGCGGTCCCTGAGAGGTCAGTCCTACAATGAGCAGTTCTTC.

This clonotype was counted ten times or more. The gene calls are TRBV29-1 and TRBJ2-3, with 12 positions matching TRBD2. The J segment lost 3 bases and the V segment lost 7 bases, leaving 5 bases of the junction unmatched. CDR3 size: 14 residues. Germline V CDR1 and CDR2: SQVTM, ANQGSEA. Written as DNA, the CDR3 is TGCAGCGGCGCGACTAGCGGGAGTACAGATACGCAGTATTTT. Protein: CSGATSGSTDTQYF.

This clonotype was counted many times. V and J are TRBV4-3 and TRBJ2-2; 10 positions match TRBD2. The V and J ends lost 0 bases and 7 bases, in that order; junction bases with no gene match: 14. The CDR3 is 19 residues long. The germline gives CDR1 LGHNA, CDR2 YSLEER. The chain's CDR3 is CASSQDSGIAGGYSGELFF. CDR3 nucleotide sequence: TGCGCCAGCAGCCAAGATAGCGGAATAGCGGGAGGTTATAGCGGGGAGCTGTTTTTT.